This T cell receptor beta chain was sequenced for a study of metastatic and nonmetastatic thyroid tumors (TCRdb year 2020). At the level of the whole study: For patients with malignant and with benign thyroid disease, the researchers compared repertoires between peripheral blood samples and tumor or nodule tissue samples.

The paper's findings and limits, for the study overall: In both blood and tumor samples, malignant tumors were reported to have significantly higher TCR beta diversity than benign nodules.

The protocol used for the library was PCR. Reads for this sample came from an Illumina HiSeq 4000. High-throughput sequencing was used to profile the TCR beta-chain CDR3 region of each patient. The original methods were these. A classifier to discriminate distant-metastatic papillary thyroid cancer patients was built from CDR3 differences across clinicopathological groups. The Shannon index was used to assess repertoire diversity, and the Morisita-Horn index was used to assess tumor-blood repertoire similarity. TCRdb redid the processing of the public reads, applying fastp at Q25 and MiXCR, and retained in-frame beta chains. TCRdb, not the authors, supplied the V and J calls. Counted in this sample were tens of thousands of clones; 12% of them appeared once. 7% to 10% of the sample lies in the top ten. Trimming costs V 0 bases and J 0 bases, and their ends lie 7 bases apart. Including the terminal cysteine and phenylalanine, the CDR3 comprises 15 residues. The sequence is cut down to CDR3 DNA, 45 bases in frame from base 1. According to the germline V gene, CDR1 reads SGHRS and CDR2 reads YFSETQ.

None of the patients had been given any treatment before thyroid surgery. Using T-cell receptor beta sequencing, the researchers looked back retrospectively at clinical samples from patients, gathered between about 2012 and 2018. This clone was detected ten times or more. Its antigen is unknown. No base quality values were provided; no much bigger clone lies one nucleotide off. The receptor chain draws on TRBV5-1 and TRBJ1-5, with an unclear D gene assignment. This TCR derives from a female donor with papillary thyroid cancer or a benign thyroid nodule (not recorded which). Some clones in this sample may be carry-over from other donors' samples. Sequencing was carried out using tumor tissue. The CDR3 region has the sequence CASSLDSYSNQPQHF. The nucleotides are TGCGCCAGCAGCTTGGACAGCTATAGCAATCAGCCCCAGCATTTT.